This T cell receptor beta chain was sequenced in a study of T cell repertoires in cytomegalovirus infection. CDR3 size: 17 residues. V was cut by 0 bases and J by 6 bases, with 21 bases left in between. The germline V gene encodes CDR1 MGHRA and CDR2 YSYEKL. A word on this clonotype: Its antigen is currently unknown.

TCRdb analysed the reads with MiXCR anew, one entry per CDR3 protein. The repertoire consists of about half a million distinct CDR3 sequences, with more than 30% occurring once and the leading ten covering around a sixth. The chain recombines TRBV4-1 with TRBJ2-7, with D perhaps TRBD2 (5 bases). The specimen comprised cultured PBMCs, sampled from culture after CMV antigen stimulation. The receptor was derived from a human donor in good health (CMV status not recorded). Some clones in this sample may be carry-over from other donors' samples. The CDR3, as DNA: TGCGCCAGCAGCCAAGACGCCGCTTCATTGCAAGGGAGCGAGCAGTACTTC. It codes for CASSQDAASLQGSEQYF.